Below are 30 T cell receptor beta chains sequenced from a single sample in a study of blood T cell repertoires in COVID-19. The assay was immunoSEQ multiplex PCR, and TCRdb's table has in-frame clones only and misses some. The sample contains 110,000 to 150,000 clones, under 90% of which appear only once. The specimen was peripheral blood. The receptors here all came from a human donor in a cohort sampled during active COVID-19.

The chain employs TRBV15 and TRBJ1-2; D gene ambiguous. The CDR3 contains 13 residues. Germline assignment: CDR1 LNHNV and CDR2 YYDKDF (reference sequence). Trimming shortened V by 3 bases and J by 2 bases, and 7 bases separated the two germline ends. As DNA, the CDR3 is TGTGCCACCAGCAGTTTAACAAACTATGGCTACACCTTC. As protein: CATSSLTNYGYTF.

The chain joins TRBV7-2 to TRBJ2-1, with a possible D match to TRBD2 (6 bases). Germline CDR1 SGHTA, CDR2 FQGNSA. This CDR3 comprises 16 residues. The V end lost 1 base, the J end lost 8 bases, and 18 bases lay between the germline ends. CDR3 bases: TGTGCCAGCAGCTTAGTTGGGGGAGGCTCCATCGATGAGCAGTTCTTC. Residues: CASSLVGGGSIDEQFF.

This chain joins TRBV7-2 and TRBJ2-7; 8 nucleotides agree with TRBD1. CDR3 length: 15 residues. Germline trimming cut 3 bases from V and 3 bases from J; bases unmatched to any gene: 7. Germline V gene data show CDR1 as SGHTA and CDR2 as FQGNSA. In nucleotides, the CDR3 is TGTGCCAGCAGCTTCCCCGGGACAGGAGACTACGAGCAGTACGTC. It translates to CASSFPGTGDYEQYV.

The chain joins TRBV6-5 to TRBJ1-2, with 7 bases lining up with TRBD1. Per the germline V gene, CDR1 is MNHEY and CDR2 is SVGAGI. V dropped 6 bases and J dropped 5; count of bases not matched to a gene: 6. This CDR3 region has 13 residues. The CDR3 nucleotides read TGTGCCAGCAGCAACTCACAGGGGTATGGCTACACCTTC. The encoded protein is CASSNSQGYGYTF.

This sequence joins TRBV7-9 and TRBJ2-2; D uncertain. The CDR3 length is 14 residues. CDR1 is SEHNR and CDR2 is FQNEAQ in the germline V gene (reference sequence). Trimming pared 5 bases from V and 0 bases from J, leaving 7 bases between. CDR3 protein: CASSPATNTGELFF. CDR3 DNA sequence: TGTGCCAGCAGCCCCGCTACGAACACCGGGGAGCTGTTTTTT.

This chain links TRBV6-1 with TRBJ2-7; 7 positions agree with TRBD2. Germline CDR1 MNHNS, CDR2 SASEGT. The CDR3 loop spans 14 amino acids. The V gene end was trimmed by 2 bases and the J gene end by 2 bases; junction bases not matched to a gene: 3. In DNA, the CDR3 is TGTGCCAGCAGTGAATCGGCGGGGGCCTACGAGCAGTACTTC. It codes for CASSESAGAYEQYF.

In its sample, this clone was seen once. The chain joins TRBV13 to TRBJ1-1; 7 bases match TRBD1. The CDR3 has 15 residues. CDR1 is PRHDT and CDR2 is FYEKMQ in the germline V gene (reference sequence). With 5 bases clipped from V and 0 bases from J, the junction kept 6 bases outside the gene matches. CDR3 protein: CASSRPGQLNTEAFF. The CDR3 region has the DNA TGTGCCAGCAGCCGGCCGGGACAGCTGAACACTGAAGCTTTCTTT.

This clone was recorded only once. J is TRBJ2-7 and V is TRBV19, with a possible D match to TRBD1 (6 bases). Trimming cost V 3 bases and J 0 bases, with 9 bases left between them. The germline V gene encodes CDR1 LNHDA and CDR2 SQIVND (reference sequence). The CDR3 extends over 14 amino acids. As DNA, the CDR3 is TGTGCCAGTAGTATGAGGGGGAGCTCCTACGAGCAGTACTTC. Amino acid sequence: CASSMRGSSYEQYF.

The genes are TRBV4-1 and TRBJ1-2; D unresolved. CDR3 length equals 14 residues. Germline CDR1 and CDR2: MGHRA and YSYEKL. V shed 0 bases and J shed 0 bases, with 5 bases lying between them. CDR3 nucleotides: TGCGCCAGCAGCCAAGATCCCTCTAACTATGGCTACACCTTC. Protein product: CASSQDPSNYGYTF.

This chain connects TRBV11-3 to TRBJ2-5; D is undetermined. The germline gives CDR1 SGHNT, CDR2 YENEEA. V lost 4 bases, J lost 4 bases, and 10 bases lay in between. The CDR3 is made up of 13 amino acids. CDR3: CASSSSWRETQYF. As DNA, the CDR3 is TGTGCCAGCAGCTCTTCATGGAGAGAGACCCAGTACTTC.

This clone was observed a single time. Here the CDR3 DNA reads TGTGCCATCAGTGAGGGCTCGGAGGGGCTGTTTTTT. Translated, it gives CAISEGSEGLFF. The genes are TRBV10-3 and TRBJ2-2; tentative D call: TRBD2 (6 bases). The CDR3 has 12 residues. Germline V lookup: CDR1 ENHRY, CDR2 SYGVKD. The germline V and J ends were trimmed by 2 bases and 13 bases, with 11 bases remaining between them.

V gene TRBV7-8 combines with J gene TRBJ1-2; 8 nucleotides match TRBD1. Germline CDR1 and CDR2: SGHVS and FQNEAQ. V shed 3 bases, J shed 4 bases, and the junction held 4 bases outside the gene matches. The CDR3 length is 14 residues. DNA of the CDR3: TGTGCCAGCAGCTTCTCGACAGGGGTCTATGGCTACACCTTC. It translates to CASSFSTGVYGYTF.

This rearrangement joins TRBV7-9 to TRBJ2-7; perhaps TRBD1 as D (8 bases). The germline CDR1 and CDR2 sequences are SEHNR and FQNEAQ (reference sequence). This CDR3 contains 16 residues. Trimming removed 5 bases at V and 6 bases at J, with 23 bases between. The CDR3 region is CASSHLGRSGGAEQYV. The CDR3 region has the DNA TGTGCCAGCAGCCACCTCGGGAGGTCAGGGGGCGCCGAGCAGTACGTC.

CDR3 DNA sequence: TGTGCCAGCAGCCCTTGGACAGGGAACCCGAACACTGAAGCTTTCTTT. Protein sequence: CASSPWTGNPNTEAFF. The chain has TRBV7-6 and TRBJ1-1, with 8 bases identical to TRBD1. From germline, CDR1 is SGHVS and CDR2 FNYEAQ. The trim removed 5 bases at V and 1 base at J, leaving 9 bases unmatched. The CDR3 consists of 16 residues.

The chain employs TRBV12-5 and TRBJ1-4, with unresolved D. From germline, CDR1 is LGHNT and CDR2 FRNRAP. The V and J ends lost 6 bases and 4 bases respectively, with 21 bases between them. There are 17 residues in the CDR3. The CDR3 DNA reads TGTGCTAGTGGCCTTCCTTGGAGGGTAGGGAGTAATGAAAAACTGTTTTTT. Encoded protein: CASGLPWRVGSNEKLFF.

The rearrangement joins TRBV24-1 to TRBJ2-1, with D uncertain. Germline-derived CDR1 and CDR2 are KGHDR and SFDVKD. The CDR3 is made up of 18 amino acids. V dropped 0 bases and J dropped 2 bases, with 16 bases sitting between them. The CDR3 nucleotides are TGTGCCACCAGTGATTTGCGCGCCCCTTGCCTAACCTACAATGAGCAGTTCTTC. Its protein is CATSDLRAPCLTYNEQFF.

The rearrangement joins TRBV5-1 to TRBJ2-1; 10 bases map to TRBD2. Germline V gives CDR1 SGHRS, CDR2 YFSETQ. The trim removed 3 bases at V and 8 bases at J, leaving 5 bases unmatched. This CDR3 region has 14 residues. CDR3 sequence: CASSWGLATDEQFF. The CDR3, as DNA: TGCGCCAGCAGCTGGGGACTAGCGACAGATGAGCAGTTCTTC.

This clone was counted a few times. The chain joins TRBV4-1 to TRBJ2-1; a weak D match, TRBD2 (6 bases). There are 16 residues in the CDR3. The germline V gene has CDR1 MGHRA and CDR2 YSYEKL. The V end lost 5 bases, the J end lost 8 bases, and 22 bases lay between the germline ends. CDR3 sequence: CASSSGGTGAPDEQFF. CDR3 sequence (DNA): TGCGCCAGCAGCTCTGGCGGTACGGGAGCTCCGGATGAGCAGTTCTTC.

V is TRBV19 and J is TRBJ1-2, with TRBD1 matching over 7 bases. CDR1 and CDR2 from the germline V gene are LNHDA and SQIVND (reference sequence). Trimming took 6 bases from V and 8 from J; bases not matched to a gene: 9. The CDR3 has 13 residues. The CDR3 DNA is TGTGCCAGTAGACGACAGGGCCCGGGAGGCTACACCTTC. This sequence encodes CASRRQGPGGYTF.

This clone was observed a handful of times. The chain is built from TRBV5-1 and TRBJ2-3; 15 bases align to TRBD2. The CDR3 spans 17 residues. Germline V lookup: CDR1 SGHRS, CDR2 YFSETQ. Trimming cost V 4 bases and J 2 bases; bases outside gene matches: 5. The CDR3 coding sequence is TGCGCCAGCAGCCCTGGGACTAGCGGGGGGCTCACAGATACGCAGTATTTT. Translation gives CASSPGTSGGLTDTQYF.

The gene calls are TRBV5-6 and TRBJ1-4; weak D call: TRBD1 (5 bases). With 0 bases removed from V and 8 bases from J, the gap between germline ends came to 11 bases. The CDR3 covers 14 residues. The germline V gene encodes CDR1 SGHDT and CDR2 YYEEEE. CDR3 DNA: TGTGCCAGCAGCTTGGGGGCAGGGTTGGAAAAACTGTTTTTT. Its protein product is CASSLGAGLEKLFF.

The chain's CDR3 is CASSPTRLQRGEKLFF. The CDR3 DNA sequence: TGTGCCAGTAGTCCAACTCGACTCCAACGAGGGGAAAAACTGTTTTTT. The J gene is TRBJ1-4, the V gene TRBV19; D gene unclear. The CDR3 loop spans 16 amino acids. The ends were cut back, 5 bases at V and 8 bases at J, with 21 bases in the middle. Germline CDR1 is LNHDA and CDR2 is SQIVND (reference sequence).

The table lists this clone with a few counts. The chain uses TRBV6-2 or TRBV6-3 and TRBJ1-1; a weak D match, TRBD1 (6 bases). Germline V gene lookup returns CDR1 MNHEY and CDR2 SVGEGT. The length of the CDR3 is 13 residues. V lost 5 bases to trimming and J lost 5 bases, with 12 bases between them. CDR3: CASSTGYRTEAFF. The CDR3 DNA reads TGTGCCAGCAGTACAGGGTATAGGACTGAAGCTTTCTTT.

The gene calls are TRBV18 and TRBJ1-2; the match to TRBD1 covers 11 bases. The CDR3 consists of 15 residues. From germline, CDR1 is KGHSH and CDR2 LQKENI. The J segment lost 6 bases and the V segment lost 0 bases, leaving 3 bases of the junction unmatched. In nucleotides, the CDR3 is TGTGCCAGCTCACCACCGGACAGGGGGCCGCATGGCTACACCTTC. Amino acid sequence: CASSPPDRGPHGYTF.

Turning to this clone: A much larger clonotype is one base distant, so this may be a read error. This chain joins TRBV5-8 and TRBJ2-1, with D unclear. The CDR3 sequence is 11 residues long. V lost 4 bases and J lost 4, with 3 bases in between. CDR1 and CDR2 from the germline V gene are SGHTS and YDEGEE. Written as DNA, the CDR3 is TGTGCCAGCAGCCCTTACAATGAGCAGTTCTTC. It is translated as CASSPYNEQFF.

V and J are TRBV7-2 and TRBJ2-2; D not resolved. CDR1 SGHTA and CDR2 FQGNSA come from the germline V gene. V gave up 1 base and J gave up 8 bases, with 11 bases separating them. The CDR3 has 14 residues. CDR3 amino acids: CASSLDSASGELFF. The CDR3 coding sequence is TGTGCCAGCAGCTTAGACTCAGCGAGTGGGGAGCTGTTTTTT.

The rearrangement joins TRBV3-1 (or the pseudogene TRBV3-2) to TRBJ2-1; TRBD2 matches 13 bases. The V segment lost 7 bases and the J segment 9 bases; nucleotides outside the gene matches: 3. The CDR3 is 13 amino acids. Looked up from germline, CDR1 is LGHDT and CDR2 is YNNKEL (reference sequence). CDR3 coding DNA: TGTGCCAGCACCCGGACTAGCGGGGGTGAGCAGTTCTTC. Translated: CASTRTSGGEQFF.

V gene TRBV29-1 combines with J gene TRBJ2-1, with 13 nucleotides matching TRBD2. Looked up from germline, CDR1 is SQVTM and CDR2 is ANQGSEA. The CDR3 length is 14 residues. The ends lost 8 bases at V and 3 bases at J; junction bases unmatched: 4. This chain's CDR3 is CSTRLAGGYNEQFF. For the CDR3, the DNA is TGCAGCACCCGACTAGCGGGAGGCTACAATGAGCAGTTCTTC.

This chain's CDR3 is CASSIETTAGSGNTIYF. Here the CDR3 DNA reads TGTGCCAGTAGTATAGAAACAACCGCGGGGTCTGGAAACACCATATATTTT. This rearrangement joins TRBV19 to TRBJ1-3; D not resolved. The CDR3 covers 17 residues. Trimming took off 0 bases at V and 1 base at J, with 13 bases between the two ends. The germline CDR1 and CDR2 sequences are LNHDA and SQIVND (reference sequence).

The CDR3 region has the DNA TGTGCCAGTAGTATTAAGGGCGGGAGACCAGAAGGCTACAATGAGCAGTTCTTC. This translates into CASSIKGGRPEGYNEQFF. The chain links TRBV19 to TRBJ2-1; 7 bases are shared with TRBD2. The ends lost 3 bases at V and 3 bases at J; junction bases unmatched: 14. The CDR3 loop spans 18 amino acids. Germline V gene sequence: CDR1 LNHDA, CDR2 SQIVND (reference sequence).